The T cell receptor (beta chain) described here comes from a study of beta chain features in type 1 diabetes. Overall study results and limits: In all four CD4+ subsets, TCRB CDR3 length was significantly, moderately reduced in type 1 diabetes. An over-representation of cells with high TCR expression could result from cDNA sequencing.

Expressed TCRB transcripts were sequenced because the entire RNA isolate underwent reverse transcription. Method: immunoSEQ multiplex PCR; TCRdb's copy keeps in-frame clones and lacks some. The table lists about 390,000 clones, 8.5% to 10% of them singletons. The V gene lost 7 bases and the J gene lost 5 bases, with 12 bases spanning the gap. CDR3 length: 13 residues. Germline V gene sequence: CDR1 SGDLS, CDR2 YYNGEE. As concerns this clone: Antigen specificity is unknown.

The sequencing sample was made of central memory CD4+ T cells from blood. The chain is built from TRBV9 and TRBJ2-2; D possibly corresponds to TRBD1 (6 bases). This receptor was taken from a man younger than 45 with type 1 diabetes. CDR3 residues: CASGRGGTGELFF. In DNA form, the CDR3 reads TGTGCCAGCGGCAGGGGTGGTACCGGGGAGCTGTTTTTT.